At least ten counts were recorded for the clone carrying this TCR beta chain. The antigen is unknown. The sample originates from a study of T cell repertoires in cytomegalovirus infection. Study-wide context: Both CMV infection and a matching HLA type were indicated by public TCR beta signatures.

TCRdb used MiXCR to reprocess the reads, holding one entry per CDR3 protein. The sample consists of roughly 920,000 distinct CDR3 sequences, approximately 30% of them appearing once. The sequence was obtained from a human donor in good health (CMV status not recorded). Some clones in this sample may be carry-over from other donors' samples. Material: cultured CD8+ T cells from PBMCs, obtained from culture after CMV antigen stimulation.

The CDR3 sequence: CASSLAWGGSNSPLHF. The CDR3 nucleotides are TGTGCCAGCAGCTTAGCTTGGGGCGGCTCAAATTCACCCCTCCACTTT. V usage is TRBV7-2 and J usage is TRBJ1-6; D perhaps matches TRBD1 (5 bases). CDR1 and CDR2 from the germline V gene are SGHTA and FQGNSA. The CDR3 totals 16 residues. Trimming pared 0 bases from V and 7 bases from J, leaving 13 bases between.